These 20 T cell receptor beta chains share one sample of origin, sequenced in a study of blood T cell repertoires in COVID-19. The table came from immunoSEQ multiplex PCR; TCRdb's copy has only in-frame clones and leaves some out. The data show more than 200,000 clones, around 84% seen once. The sequenced sample was PBMCs or T cells enriched from blood (not recorded which). The receptors derive from a woman aged 45-65 years who had recovered from COVID-19.

The chain uses TRBV4-1 and TRBJ1-2; D uncertain. The ends were cut back, 4 bases at V and 4 bases at J, with 16 bases in the middle. The CDR3 sequence is 15 residues long. CDR1 and CDR2 from the germline V gene are MGHRA and YSYEKL. The chain's CDR3 is CASSPFSRGVYGYTF. The CDR3, as DNA: TGCGCCAGCAGCCCCTTCAGTCGGGGAGTCTATGGCTACACCTTC.

This chain uses TRBV28 with TRBJ1-5, with D hard to call. This CDR3 is 15 amino acids long. Trimming removed 2 bases at V and 0 bases at J, with 8 bases between. Looked up from germline, CDR1 is MDHEN and CDR2 is SYDVKM. The CDR3 loop is CASSLVGNSNQPQHF. The CDR3 DNA reads TGTGCCAGCAGTTTAGTCGGGAATAGCAATCAGCCCCAGCATTTT.

The chain employs TRBV5-4 and TRBJ2-2; D perhaps matches TRBD2 (6 bases). Looked up from germline, CDR1 is SGHNT and CDR2 is YYREEE (reference sequence). V dropped 4 bases and J dropped 4 bases, with 20 bases sitting between them. This CDR3 comprises 17 residues. Written as DNA, the CDR3 is TGTGCCAGCAGCGGAAGGGACTCCCCTAAGGGCACCGGGGAGCTGTTTTTT. Its translation is CASSGRDSPKGTGELFF. Full variable domain (rest looked up from reference TRBV5-4 and TRBJ2-2): ETGVTQSPTHLIKTRGQQVTLRCSSQSGHNTVSWYQQALGQGPQFIFQYYREEENGRGNFPPRFSGLQFPNYSSELNVNALELDDSALYLCASSGRDSPKGTGELFFGEGSRLTVL.

V is TRBV30 and J is TRBJ2-1; possible D gene TRBD2, 6 bases. Germline CDR1 is GTSNPN and CDR2 is SVGIG (reference sequence). V lost 0 bases and J 4 bases, leaving 13 bases between the germline ends. The CDR3 spans 15 residues. The CDR3 DNA is TGTGCCTGGAGTGTCTCTAGGGGACTTTACAATGAGCAGTTCTTC. It specifies CAWSVSRGLYNEQFF.

This sequence joins TRBV27 and TRBJ2-1, with 11 bases aligning to TRBD2. V shed 7 bases and J 5 bases; nucleotides not matched to a gene: 7. CDR1 and CDR2 (germline): MNHEY, SMNVEV (reference sequence). This CDR3 comprises 15 residues. CDR3 DNA sequence: TGTGCCAGCAATTCCGGGACTAGCGGTAACAATGAGCAGTTCTTC. It encodes CASNSGTSGNNEQFF.

The rearrangement uses TRBV10-1 and TRBJ2-7, with 10 bases lining up with TRBD2. The CDR3 totals 14 residues. Germline V gene sequence: CDR1 WNHNN, CDR2 SYGVQD (reference sequence). Germline trimming cut 4 bases from V and 3 bases from J; bases unmatched to any gene: 3. In DNA form, the CDR3 reads TGCGCCAGCAGTGTTAGGACTAGCGGCTACGAGCAGTACTTC. Encoded protein: CASSVRTSGYEQYF.

This clone has only a few counts. J is TRBJ1-1 and V is TRBV30; D call uncertain. V was cut by 2 bases and J by 4 bases, with 14 bases left in between. The CDR3 has 14 amino acids. The germline V gene has CDR1 GTSNPN and CDR2 SVGIG (reference sequence). In nucleotides, the CDR3 is TGTGCCTGGAGTCCCAAGGCCCGGGGCACTGAAGCTTTCTTT. Its translation is CAWSPKARGTEAFF. The variable domain in full, with the rest retrieved from reference TRBV30 and TRBJ1-1, is SQTIHQWPATLVQPVGSPLSLECTVEGTSNPNLYWYRQAAGRGLQLLFYSVGIGQISSEVPQNLSASRPQDRQFILSSKKLLLSDSGFYLCAWSPKARGTEAFFGQGTRLTVV.

The DNA of the CDR3 is TGTGCCAGCTCACGGACCGGACAGAAGGCCTACGAGCAGTACTTC. Amino acid sequence: CASSRTGQKAYEQYF. The chain uses TRBV18 and TRBJ2-7; weak D call: TRBD1 (6 bases). This CDR3 is 15 amino acids long. V shed 4 bases and J shed 2 bases, with 15 bases lying between them. Germline V gene lookup returns CDR1 KGHSH and CDR2 LQKENI.

This sequence joins TRBV5-1 and TRBJ2-4; D is ambiguous. Between the trimmed V and J ends, which lost 4 bases and 9 bases, there was a span of 14 bases. The CDR3 spans 13 residues. In germline, CDR1 is SGHRS, CDR2 YFSETQ. CDR3 residues: CASSHSSEGIQYF. The CDR3 DNA reads as TGCGCCAGCAGCCACAGTTCGGAAGGCATTCAGTACTTC. The whole variable domain, filled in from reference TRBV5-1 and TRBJ2-4, reads KAGVTQTPRYLIKTRGQQVTLSCSPISGHRSVSWYQQTPGQGLQFLFEYFSETQRNKGNFPGRFSGRQFSNSRSEMNVSTLELGDSALYLCASSHSSEGIQYFGAGTRLSVL.

The rearrangement uses TRBV3-1 (or the pseudogene TRBV3-2) and TRBJ1-1; possible D gene TRBD1, 6 bases. With 2 bases removed from V and 6 bases from J, the gap between germline ends came to 16 bases. This CDR3 spans 15 amino acids. From germline, CDR1 is LGHDT and CDR2 YNNKEL (reference sequence). CDR3 in DNA: TGTGCCAGCAGCCAAACAGGGTCCTGGGGCGCTGAAGCTTTCTTT. The encoded protein is CASSQTGSWGAEAFF.

The chain is built from TRBV7-2 and TRBJ2-1, with 9 bases aligning to TRBD2. With 6 bases clipped from V and 9 bases from J, the junction kept 15 bases outside the gene matches. The CDR3 covers 16 residues. Germline V gives CDR1 SGHTA, CDR2 FQGNSA. The CDR3 DNA reads as TGTGCCAGCAGAGCCGATTCCGCGGGAGGGCGGAGTGAGCAGTTCTTC. Translated: CASRADSAGGRSEQFF.

V and J are TRBV5-6 and TRBJ2-1; D might be TRBD2 (6 bases). From germline, CDR1 is SGHDT and CDR2 YYEEEE. The CDR3 has 15 residues. Trimming removed 4 bases from V and 2 bases from J, with 13 bases in between. CDR3 residues: CASSIVASAYNEQFF. The CDR3 bases are TGTGCCAGCAGCATTGTGGCTAGCGCCTACAATGAGCAGTTCTTC.

CDR3 nucleotides: TGTGCCAGCAGCCAAAGAATGGGACAGGGAGAGAACTATGGCTACACCTTC. It encodes CASSQRMGQGENYGYTF. This chain uses TRBV4-2 with TRBJ1-2, with TRBD1 matching 9 bases. Germline loops: CDR1 LGHNA, CDR2 YNFKEQ. CDR3 length: 17 residues. J was trimmed by 2 bases and V by 2 bases; bases with no gene match: 9.

The chain carries TRBV29-1 and TRBJ2-2, with 7 bases lining up with TRBD2. CDR1 SQVTM and CDR2 ANQGSEA come from the germline V gene. V gave up 1 base and J gave up 4 bases; unmatched junction bases: 6. The CDR3 is 15 amino acids. The CDR3 DNA follows: TGCAGCGTTGAAGTCCAAGCGGGGACCACCGGGGAGCTGTTTTTT. It translates to CSVEVQAGTTGELFF.

This chain links TRBV18 with TRBJ2-2; the match to TRBD2 covers 11 bases. The trim removed 4 bases at V and 5 bases at J, leaving 3 bases unmatched. The germline gives CDR1 KGHSH, CDR2 LQKENI. The CDR3 length is 15 residues. CDR3 protein: CASSRSGRATGELFF. The CDR3, as DNA: TGTGCCAGCTCACGTAGCGGGAGGGCGACCGGGGAGCTGTTTTTT.

This clone was seen more than once but under ten times. The chain links TRBV15 to TRBJ1-1; D is uncertain. This CDR3 is built from 13 residues. Trimming pared 2 bases from V and 1 base from J, leaving 5 bases between. Germline CDR1 is LNHNV and CDR2 is YYDKDF (reference sequence). The CDR3 coding sequence is TGTGCCACCAGCAGAACAGAGAACACTGAAGCTTTCTTT. As protein: CATSRTENTEAFF.

The chain is built from TRBV28 and TRBJ1-4; D is unresolved. Looked up from germline, CDR1 is MDHEN and CDR2 is SYDVKM. Trimming took 5 bases from V and 10 from J, leaving 8 bases between them. The CDR3 extends over 11 amino acids. The CDR3 loop is CASSATGKLFF. For the CDR3, the DNA is TGTGCCAGCAGTGCCACGGGAAAACTGTTTTTT.

The chain carries TRBV2 and TRBJ2-5; 8 nucleotides line up with TRBD2. Germline V gives CDR1 SNHLY, CDR2 FYNNEI. This CDR3 spans 14 amino acids. V lost 8 bases, J lost 4 bases, and 9 bases stayed unmatched. This CDR3 is CASGGLAGTETQYF. DNA for the CDR3: TGTGCCAGCGGTGGGTTAGCGGGAACAGAGACCCAGTACTTC.

Only a few counts were recorded for this clone. The genes are TRBV4-3 and TRBJ1-2; 8 positions match TRBD1. This CDR3 contains 16 residues. Germline lookup yields CDR1 LGHNA and CDR2 YSLEER. Losses at the gene ends were 0 bases for V and 7 bases for J; bases not matched to a gene: 10. DNA of the CDR3: TGCGCCAGCAGCCAAGAATCAGGGGGCGCCCCGTCTGGCTACACCTTC. This encodes CASSQESGGAPSGYTF.

The chain recombines TRBV6-5 with TRBJ1-2; D uncertain. The CDR3 runs to 12 residues. Trimming pared 6 bases from V and 8 bases from J, leaving 13 bases between. Germline V gene sequence: CDR1 MNHEY, CDR2 SVGAGI. The CDR3 loop reads CASRERESGYTF. The CDR3 DNA follows: TGTGCCAGCAGGGAGAGGGAGAGCGGCTACACCTTC.